The rows below give T cell receptor beta chains drawn from one sample of a study of blood T cell repertoires in COVID-19. Profiling relied on immunoSEQ multiplex PCR, and the TCRdb table lists in-frame clones only, not all of them. The table lists some 220,000 clones, more than 75% of them singletons. The specimen sequenced was peripheral blood. The receptors shown here come from a man aged 50-59 years who had recovered from COVID-19. Both conserved end residues are part of each CDR3. D genes are given only for firm matches. The size field is filled for only some rows; it gives once, few, many or a size class.

V,J,D,size,length,DNA,CDR3
TRBV10-1,TRBJ2-1,NA,NA,16,TGCGCCAGCAGTGAAGCTGGGAAAGGGGGCTACAATGAGCAGTTCTTC,CASSEAGKGGYNEQFF
TRBV27,TRBJ1-2,TRBD1,NA,12,TGTGCCAGCGTGGACAGGGACTATGGCTACACCTTC,CASVDRDYGYTF
TRBV2,TRBJ2-3,TRBD2,NA,15,TGTGCCAGCAGGGGGACTAGCGGGATGGGAGATACGCAGTATTTT,CASRGTSGMGDTQYF
TRBV7-9,TRBJ1-4,NA,NA,13,TGTGCCAGCAGCCTCAGCGCAAATGAAAAACTGTTTTTT,CASSLSANEKLFF
TRBV15,TRBJ1-4,NA,once,16,TGTGCCACCAGCAGAGCTGCGGCAGGGGTCTTCGAAAAACTGTTTTTT,CATSRAAAGVFEKLFF
TRBV19,TRBJ2-3,TRBD1,NA,16,TGTGCCAGTAGCCGTACAGGGGGCGCGAGCACAGATACGCAGTATTTT,CASSRTGGASTDTQYF
TRBV27,TRBJ2-7,TRBD2,NA,13,TGTGCCAGCAGTTTCGGGGGGGGTTACGAGCAGTACTTC,CASSFGGGYEQYF
TRBV30,TRBJ2-7,NA,NA,11,TGTGCCTGGCGTATCGGGGGAAAGCAGTACTTC,CAWRIGGKQYF
TRBV6-5,TRBJ1-2,TRBD1,NA,13,TGTGCCAGCAGGCGGACAGGGATGGGTGGCTACACCTTC,CASRRTGMGGYTF
TRBV27,TRBJ2-4,NA,NA,16,TGTGCCAGCAGTTTAAGGCAGGGAAGGGCCAAAAACATTCAGTACTTC,CASSLRQGRAKNIQYF
TRBV15,TRBJ1-4,TRBD1,once,15,TGTGCCACCAGCAGAACAGGGGCGACTAATGAAAAACTGTTTTTT,CATSRTGATNEKLFF
TRBV28,TRBJ2-5,NA,NA,15,TGTGCCAGCACTCCCGGGGGGACAGGAGGGGAGACCCAGTACTTC,CASTPGGTGGETQYF
TRBV19,TRBJ2-5,NA,NA,15,TGTGCCAGTAGTCAGCGGCACAGGGGGGGGGAGACCCAGTACTTC,CASSQRHRGGETQYF
TRBV19,TRBJ2-5,NA,NA,15,TGTGCCAGTAGTGCCGATACAGGGACCCAAGAGACCCAGTACTTC,CASSADTGTQETQYF
TRBV28,TRBJ2-3,TRBD2,NA,15,TGTGCCAGCAGGCGGACTAGCGGGAGAGGGGATACGCAGTATTTT,CASRRTSGRGDTQYF
TRBV21-1,TRBJ1-5,NA,once,18,TGTGCCAGCAGCAAAGATGCGACAGGGGGTCGGGCTTATCAGCCCCAGCATTTT,CASSKDATGGRAYQPQHF
TRBV5-1,TRBJ1-1,NA,many,14,TGCGCCAGCAGCTCAGGAGGTATGAACACTGAAGCTTTCTTT,CASSSGGMNTEAFF
TRBV6-6,TRBJ1-2,TRBD1,NA,16,TGTGCCAGCAGTTACGCGATAACACAGGGGACCTATGGCTACACCTTC,CASSYAITQGTYGYTF
TRBV30,TRBJ2-5,TRBD1,NA,16,TGTGCCTGGGTAAACCGGGACAGGGGGTTCAAAGAGACCCAGTACTTC,CAWVNRDRGFKETQYF
TRBV5-5,TRBJ1-1,NA,NA,16,TGTGCCAGCAGCTTGGTTTTACAGGGCGAGAGCACTGAAGCTTTCTTT,CASSLVLQGESTEAFF
TRBV29-1,TRBJ2-7,NA,NA,14,TGCAGCGTCCGGAGGGACCGGAGCTCCTACGAGCAGTACTTC,CSVRRDRSSYEQYF
TRBV30,TRBJ1-4,NA,NA,13,TGTGCCTGGGGCGGACAGCTTAATGAAAAACTGTTTTTT,CAWGGQLNEKLFF
TRBV28,TRBJ1-5,TRBD1,NA,15,TGTGCCAGCAGTACCCCGACAGGGTTAGCGCAGCCCCAGCATTTT,CASSTPTGLAQPQHF
TRBV27,TRBJ2-1,NA,once,16,TGTGCCAGCAGTACCCAGGGGTGGAGCTCCTACAATGAGCAGTTCTTC,CASSTQGWSSYNEQFF
TRBV20-1,TRBJ2-1,NA,NA,10,TGCAGTGCTTCGCGGGGAGAGCAGTTCTTC,CSASRGEQFF
TRBV18,TRBJ1-6,TRBD1,NA,14,TGTGCCAGCTCACGGGACAGGGTGAATTCACCCCTCCACTTT,CASSRDRVNSPLHF
TRBV7-9,TRBJ1-6,NA,NA,13,TGTGCCAGCAGCTTATCGCAGAATTCACCCCTCCACTTT,CASSLSQNSPLHF
TRBV7-9,TRBJ1-5,TRBD1,NA,13,TGTGCCAGCAGCTGGGGACAGGGTCAGCCCCAGCATTTT,CASSWGQGQPQHF
TRBV5-5,TRBJ2-1,NA,NA,17,TGTGCCAGCAGCCCGACCAAGGGGGGGCAGTCCTACAATGAGCAGTTCTTC,CASSPTKGGQSYNEQFF
TRBV6-1,TRBJ1-5,NA,NA,15,TGTGCCAGCAGTGAAACAGTGCTTAGCAATCAGCCCCAGCATTTT,CASSETVLSNQPQHF
TRBV19,TRBJ1-5,NA,NA,14,TGTGCCAGTAGTCTTGGGACACCTGATCAGCCCCAGCATTTT,CASSLGTPDQPQHF
TRBV19,TRBJ1-4,TRBD1,NA,16,TGTGCCAGTAGTAGCGACAGGGGAAGGACTAATGAAAAACTGTTTTTT,CASSSDRGRTNEKLFF
TRBV28,TRBJ2-2,NA,NA,17,TGTGCCAGCAGTTTAAGTGCAGGTGTTGTTTTCACCGGGGAGCTGTTTTTT,CASSLSAGVVFTGELFF
TRBV6-5,TRBJ1-2,TRBD1,once,13,TGTGCCAGCAGCCTCACAGGGGCGTATGGCTACACCTTC,CASSLTGAYGYTF
TRBV3-1/TRBV3-2,TRBJ2-2,NA,many,12,TGTGCCAGCAGCCAATTATCCGGGGAGCTGTTTTTT,CASSQLSGELFF
TRBV15,TRBJ2-7,NA,NA,15,TGTGCCACCAGCAGAGAGGGGGGAGAGGTTTACGAGCAGTACTTC,CATSREGGEVYEQYF
TRBV5-1,TRBJ2-7,NA,NA,14,TGCGCCAGCAGCTTTCAGGGGCCCTCCTACGAGCAGTACTTC,CASSFQGPSYEQYF
TRBV25-1,TRBJ2-7,TRBD1,once,13,TGTGCCAGCAGTACAGGGGGCTTCAACGAGCAGTACTTC,CASSTGGFNEQYF
TRBV18,TRBJ2-2,TRBD1,once,18,TGTGCCAGCTCACCACCAGGTCGTACAGGGGGCAACACCGGGGAGCTGTTTTTT,CASSPPGRTGGNTGELFF
TRBV5-1,TRBJ2-2,NA,NA,15,TGCGCCAGCAGCGTCGGGACATTGAACACCGGGGAGCTGTTTTTT,CASSVGTLNTGELFF
TRBV15,TRBJ1-4,TRBD1,NA,17,TGTGCCACCAGCACCACCGGGACAGGGGGCGTTGGTGAAAAACTGTTTTTT,CATSTTGTGGVGEKLFF
TRBV30,TRBJ1-5,NA,NA,12,TGTGCCTGGAGTGCGGGGAATCAGCCCCAGCATTTT,CAWSAGNQPQHF
TRBV6-1,TRBJ1-2,NA,NA,14,TGTGCCAGCAGTGAAAGTGGAGGGGCGGGTGGCTACACCTTC,CASSESGGAGGYTF
TRBV2,TRBJ2-2,NA,NA,15,TGTGCCAGCTTCGAGGGTAGGACGAACACCGGGGAGCTGTTTTTT,CASFEGRTNTGELFF
TRBV18,TRBJ2-2,TRBD2,NA,20,TGTGCCAGCTCGCCGGCGGGACTAGCGGGAGGATTTATGAACACCGGGGAGCTGTTTTTT,CASSPAGLAGGFMNTGELFF
TRBV5-5,TRBJ2-1,TRBD1,once,17,TGTGCCAGCAGCTTAGGCCCCGGACAGGGGGCAGCCAATGAGCAGTTCTTC,CASSLGPGQGAANEQFF
TRBV19,TRBJ2-1,TRBD2,NA,18,TGTGCCAGTAGTCCCAGACTAGCGGGAGTAGCGACCTACAATGAGCAGTTCTTC,CASSPRLAGVATYNEQFF
TRBV30,TRBJ1-3,TRBD1,NA,16,TGTGCCTGGAGTCCTCCCGGGACAGGGGCGGGAAACACCATATATTTT,CAWSPPGTGAGNTIYF
TRBV21-1,TRBJ2-1,NA,NA,18,TGTGCCAGCAAAAAGGGGCACGAGAAGACTAGCGGGAACAATGAGCAGTTCTTC,CASKKGHEKTSGNNEQFF